A selection of T cell receptor beta chains follows, all from one sample in a study of T cell responses to AZD1222 COVID-19 vaccine. Produced via immunoSEQ multiplex PCR; TCRdb's table is partial and in-frame only. The sample shows over 150,000 clones, 94% of them seen only once. The sample in question was peripheral blood, obtained 28 days after the second AZD1222 dose. The receptors derive from an adult who received the AZD1222 COVID-19 vaccine. Both conserved end residues are trimmed from each CDR3. Fields, in order: J gene, V gene, CDR3 protein.

j_call: TRBJ2-7; v_call: TRBV3-1/TRBV3-2; cdr3_aa: ASSPEERRSSYEQY
j_call: TRBJ1-1; v_call: TRBV11-2; cdr3_aa: ASSLSGTSEAF
j_call: TRBJ1-6; v_call: TRBV21-1; cdr3_aa: ASPETGRPLH
j_call: TRBJ1-1; v_call: TRBV24-1; cdr3_aa: ATSVSRGGEAF
j_call: TRBJ2-7; v_call: TRBV27; cdr3_aa: ASTSGQGIYEQY
j_call: TRBJ2-3; v_call: TRBV6-5; cdr3_aa: ASRNRGADTQY
j_call: TRBJ1-3; v_call: TRBV19; cdr3_aa: ASSSDSNSGNTIY
j_call: TRBJ2-1; v_call: TRBV4-3; cdr3_aa: ASSHGQGIDEQF
j_call: TRBJ2-4; v_call: TRBV2; cdr3_aa: ASSASGRNIQY
j_call: TRBJ1-1; v_call: TRBV19; cdr3_aa: ASRSPALMNTEAF
j_call: TRBJ2-3; v_call: TRBV28; cdr3_aa: ASSLRTAVFSTDTQY
j_call: TRBJ1-3; v_call: TRBV7-6; cdr3_aa: ASSQQEGSGNTIY
j_call: TRBJ2-2; v_call: TRBV7-2; cdr3_aa: ASSLWTGGVTGELF
j_call: TRBJ1-2; v_call: TRBV14; cdr3_aa: ASSQVGAVGYT
j_call: TRBJ2-2; v_call: TRBV4-2; cdr3_aa: ASSQGVASVVDTGELF